This T cell receptor beta chain was documented in a study of post-analysis software for immune sequencing data. Background on the study: Clinical courses comprised relapsing-remitting, secondary progressive and progressive-relapsing multiple sclerosis.

This clonotype was counted between two and nine times. What it binds is not known. The CDR3 loop spans 15 amino acids. V dropped 4 bases and J dropped 4 bases, with 14 bases sitting between them. Germline values: CDR1 SGHTA, CDR2 FQGNSA. Researchers reported that TCR beta cDNA libraries carried unique molecular identifiers. Around 460,000 cDNA molecules came from around 1 to 10 million T cells. A single record per CDR3 protein comes from TCRdb applying MiXCR to the PCR reads. Of 650,000 to 900,000 distinct CDR3 sequences in the sample, about 43% are singletons; the top ten hold roughly 4.9%. The study, taken as a whole, reports: There were five or six TRBV segments more frequent in patients than controls, and TRBV5-6, TRBV5-1 and TRBV20-1 were among them.

This chain joins TRBV7-2 and TRBJ1-5; no definite D call. Sequenced input: blood. This clonotype was obtained from a girl under 18 with multiple sclerosis. The CDR3 loop reads CASSYSRRSNQPQHF. CDR3 in DNA: TGTGCCAGCAGCTACTCGAGGAGGTCGAATCAGCCCCAGCATTTT.